This record covers a single TCR beta chain. Its antigen specificity is not known. Base qualities are not at hand, and no much larger clone is one base apart. The source of the sample is a study of blood T cells in healthy people across ages (dated by TCRdb to 2013 to 2016). Looking at the study overall: In model experiments, roughly one uniquely barcoded TCR beta cDNA molecule per two T cells was captured by template switching. To track age-related changes in TCR beta repertoire diversity, the study relied on deep sequencing normalized with unique cDNA molecular identifiers. The donors were split into four age groups: young (average around 15 years), middle-aged (39), aged (over 55) and long-lived (approximately 80). To avoid experimental bias, donors of different ages were distributed randomly across sequencing lanes. For two donors (one aged 18 to 29 and one aged 80 or older), the study analyzed two additional independent replicas of 1 million unique cDNA reads from the same blood draw. Study-wide findings and limitations: There was a strong correlation between observed TCR beta diversity and the percentage of naive T cells measured by flow cytometry. Compared with the aged group, the long-lived group had more naive CD4+ T cells, fewer expanded clones and increased TCR diversity, a pattern suggesting age selection. Because the CMV infection status of the donors was unknown, age-related changes in expanded clonotypes may potentially have been confounded. Estimates of total diversity based on one million sequenced T cells were considered lower bounds and underestimates. As age increased, observed TCR beta diversity per million T cells dropped in a roughly linear way, and a significant reduction was already evident by age around 41. Conclusive comparison of naive and antigen-experienced compartments was prevented by the profiling of bulk unsorted PBMCs.

Based on the germline V gene (reference sequence), the CDR1 and CDR2 sequences are SEHNR and FQNEAQ. From the cysteine through the phenylalanine, the CDR3 covers 13 amino acids. This entry keeps only the CDR3 DNA: 39 bases, framed from base 1. A distance of 15 bases separates the germline ends of V and J, which lose 7 bases and 6 bases respectively. Receptor amplification or capture employed 5' RACE. The instrument was an Illumina HiSeq 2500. A second PCR of roughly 7 to 12 cycles was run with a J-beta primer mix and a sample-barcoded 5' primer. Each TCR beta cDNA molecule received a unique molecular identifier from a template-switch 5' adaptor carrying 12 random nucleotides. At least 2.5 million CDR3-containing paired-end reads were obtained from each sample. First-strand cDNA synthesis was performed from all RNA using the Mint cDNA synthesis kit, with priming by a TRBC-specific oligonucleotide. After uracil-DNA glycosylase treatment, a first 18-cycle PCR used universal primers M1SS and BC2_uni_R on all cDNA. The study's own analysis went as follows. For normalization, 1 million high-quality reads, each with a distinct molecular identifier, were randomly selected from each sample. Reads with shared molecular identifiers were discarded instead of being binned into consensus sequences. CDR3 identification, clonotype clustering and error correction used MiTCR with a Q25 quality threshold and the strictest error-elimination algorithm. A nonparametric unseen species model with Euler transformation was used to estimate lower-bound total TCR beta diversity. TCRdb reanalyzed the raw reads on its own, using fastp at Q25 for trimming and MiXCR for clone calling, and kept in-frame beta chains. Records with the same CDR3 protein are collapsed into one entry carrying the most frequent genes and DNA. TCRdb's processing, not the study's, gives the V and J calls here. The sample table lists 710,000 or so distinct CDR3 sequences, over 20% of them with a count of one. In total, the top ten clones hold roughly 22% of the sample.

Donors were 39 systemically healthy Caucasian individuals from Russia aged roughly 6 to 95 years. About 9.8 milliliters of peripheral blood were drawn from each donor into EDTA-treated Vacutainer tubes. PBMCs were isolated by Ficoll-Paque density-gradient centrifugation, with at least 6.5 million obtained per sample. Total RNA was extracted from PBMCs with Trizol reagent, with at least 5.5 micrograms obtained per sample. For every donor, flow cytometry on a PBMC aliquot measured the percentage of naive CD45RAhigh/CD27high T cells. The chain is assembled from TRBV7-9 and TRBJ2-5, with no confident D gene call. The receptor's source is an older man in good health. Sequenced: blood. The sequenced DNA is TGTGCCAGCAACGACCCGGTTTTGAAGACCCAGTACTTC. Its amino acids are CASNDPVLKTQYF.